The present TCR beta chain was sequenced within a study of patients and donors after allogeneic stem cell transplantation. TCRdb processed the RT-PCR reads anew with MiXCR; each CDR3 protein has one entry. The sample consists of 200,000 to 250,000 distinct CDR3 sequences, around 14% of them appearing once. This clonotype was seen more than once but under ten times. The sample was blood, either unsorted or a sorted T cell fraction (not recorded which). This TCR was sampled from a human donor who was either an allogeneic HSCT recipient or a stem cell or donor lymphocyte infusion donor (not recorded which). It is not recorded whose cells these are; they may come from a transplant donor.

The CDR3 DNA follows: TGTGCCAGCAGCTTATTTGCGGGAGGCTACCAAGAGACCCAGTACTTC. Its protein is CASSLFAGGYQETQYF. The V and J genes are TRBV11-2 and TRBJ2-5; 8 bases map to TRBD2. The ends lost 2 bases at V and 0 bases at J; junction bases unmatched: 5. This CDR3 spans 16 amino acids. Per germline, CDR1 SGHAT and CDR2 FQNNGV.